The 4 T cell receptor beta chains given below trace back to one sample, sequenced in a study of response to subunit inactivated influenza vaccine. TCRdb re-called the RT-PCR reads through MiXCR, storing one row per CDR3 protein. The sample carries about 500,000 distinct CDR3 sequences, 15% to 20% recorded once. The specimen comprised CD4+ T cells sorted from PBMCs, sampled less than 30 months after vaccination. These receptors originate from a man in his fifties or sixties who received an inactivated influenza vaccine.

This chain uses TRBV20-1 with TRBJ1-2, with 9 nucleotides matching TRBD1. This CDR3 has 14 residues. V shed 0 bases, J shed 5 bases, and the junction held 4 bases outside the gene matches. Per germline, CDR1 DFQATT and CDR2 SNEGSKA (reference sequence). Here the CDR3 reads CSAREGTGPYGYTF. Here the CDR3 DNA reads TGCAGTGCTAGAGAGGGGACAGGGCCTTATGGCTACACCTTC.

As for this clonotype: Just one base apart from a much larger clone, this may be a read error. The CDR3 carries no conserved terminal phenylalanine or tryptophan, so it likely arises from a read error. The CDR3 sequence: CASSLNLAGVGNEQFL. In nucleotides, the CDR3 is TGCGCCAGCAGCTTGAACCTAGCGGGTGTAGGGAATGAGCAGTTCCTC. The chain recombines TRBV5-1 with TRBJ2-1; TRBD2 matches 8 bases. CDR1 SGHRS and CDR2 YFSETQ come from the germline V gene. The CDR3 runs to 16 residues. Trimming removed 1 base from V and 7 bases from J; junction bases left unmatched: 10.

This clonotype was counted only a few times. This chain uses TRBV9 with TRBJ2-1; D is ambiguous. Trimming shortened V by 5 bases and J by 6 bases, and 9 bases separated the two germline ends. The CDR3 totals 12 residues. From germline, CDR1 is SGDLS and CDR2 YYNGEE. CDR3 protein: CASSQPSNEQFF. The CDR3 nucleotides read TGTGCCAGCAGTCAACCCTCCAATGAGCAGTTCTTC. Full variable domain (missing parts from reference TRBV9 and TRBJ2-1): DSGVTQTPKHLITATGQRVTLRCSPRSGDLSVYWYQQSLDQGLQFLIQYYNGEERAKGNILERFSAQQFPDLHSELNLSSLELGDSALYFCASSQPSNEQFFGPGTRLTVL.

The chain recombines TRBV20-1 with TRBJ1-2; possibly TRBD1 for D (6 bases). V lost 6 bases, J lost 3 bases, and 17 bases lay in between. Germline CDR1 reads DFQATT; CDR2 reads SNEGSKA (reference sequence). The CDR3 totals 14 residues. CDR3: CSAQTAGVYYGYTF. CDR3 DNA: TGCAGTGCCCAGACGGCAGGGGTTTACTATGGCTACACCTTC.